Below, 6 T cell receptor beta chains from the same sample are listed, as sequenced in a study. The protocol was immunoSEQ multiplex PCR, while the TCRdb copy is restricted to in-frame clones and leaves out a portion. The data contain some 48,000 clones, about 92% of them seen just once; the ten biggest clones take up approximately 12%. Sample: PBMCs. The receptor source for this set is a man in his forties with rheumatoid arthritis.

As for this clone: Given a far larger clone just one base away, this is likely a sequencing read error. The chain has TRBV7-9 and TRBJ2-2; D is undetermined. This CDR3 spans 12 amino acids. Between the trimmed V and J ends, which lost 1 base and 3 bases, there was a span of 0 bases. Germline assignment: CDR1 SEHNR and CDR2 FQNEAQ (reference sequence). The CDR3 region is CASSLDTGELFF. The CDR3 DNA follows: TGTGCCAGCAGCTTAGACACCGGGGAGCTGTTTTTT.

This clone has just a few counts. The gene calls are TRBV28 and TRBJ2-7, with D possibly TRBD2 on 5 matching bases. CDR1 is MDHEN and CDR2 is SYDVKM in the germline V gene. V lost 6 bases, J lost 5 bases, and 11 bases lay in between. The CDR3 covers 12 residues. In nucleotides, the CDR3 is TGTGCCAGCAGCCAGATCGGGGACGAGCAGTACTTC. It translates to CASSQIGDEQYF.

The V call is TRBV9, the J call TRBJ2-1; D is unresolved. The germline gives CDR1 SGDLS, CDR2 YYNGEE. This CDR3 spans 14 amino acids. Deletions cut 0 bases from V and 0 bases from J, with 4 bases between. The CDR3, as DNA: TGTGCCAGCAGCGTAGGGGACTCCTACAATGAGCAGTTCTTC. It specifies CASSVGDSYNEQFF.

The gene calls are TRBV28 and TRBJ1-2; 8 nucleotides agree with TRBD1. The J segment lost 3 bases and the V segment lost 5 bases, leaving 5 bases of the junction unmatched. This CDR3 is built from 14 residues. Germline V lookup: CDR1 MDHEN, CDR2 SYDVKM. CDR3 sequence: CASSGDRLYYGYTF. CDR3 nucleotides: TGTGCCAGCAGTGGGGACAGGCTCTACTATGGCTACACCTTC.

The CDR3 region is CATSRNSPGDRNTEAFF. In DNA, the CDR3 is TGTGCCACCAGCAGGAACTCCCCCGGGGACAGGAACACTGAAGCTTTCTTT. The chain carries TRBV15 and TRBJ1-1; 7 bases align to TRBD1. V dropped 3 bases and J dropped 1; count of bases not matched to a gene: 11. The germline V gene has CDR1 LNHNV and CDR2 YYDKDF (reference sequence). The CDR3 is made up of 17 amino acids. Full variable domain (outside the CDR3, taken from reference TRBV15 and TRBJ1-1): DAMVIQNPRYQVTQFGKPVTLSCSQTLNHNVMYWYQQKSSQAPKLLFHYYDKDFNNEADTPDNFQSRRPNTSFCFLDIRSPGLGDTAMYLCATSRNSPGDRNTEAFFGQGTRLTVV.

The chain is built from TRBV6-5 and TRBJ1-2; 8 bases fit TRBD1. Unmatched junction bases numbered 6, after V lost 8 bases and J lost 4 bases. The CDR3 has 13 residues. Germline V lookup: CDR1 MNHEY, CDR2 SVGAGI. The CDR3 here is CASLGTGPYGYTF. DNA for the CDR3: TGTGCCAGCCTCGGGACAGGTCCCTATGGCTACACCTTC.